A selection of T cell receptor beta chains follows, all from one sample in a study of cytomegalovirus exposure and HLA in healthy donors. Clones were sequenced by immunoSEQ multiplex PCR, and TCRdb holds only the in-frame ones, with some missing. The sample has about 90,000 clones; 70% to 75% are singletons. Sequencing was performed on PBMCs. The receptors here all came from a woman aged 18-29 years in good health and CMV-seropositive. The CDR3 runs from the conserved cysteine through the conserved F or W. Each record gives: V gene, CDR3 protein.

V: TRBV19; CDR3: CASRRLPGSVNYGYTF
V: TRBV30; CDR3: CAWSHEGGNTIYF
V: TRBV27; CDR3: CASSLWGHSGEPQHF
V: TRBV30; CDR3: CAWSTGTGLYEQYF
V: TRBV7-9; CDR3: CASSNSGKVDEKLFF
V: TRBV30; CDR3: CAWIVRRGTTYEQYF
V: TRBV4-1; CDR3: CASRRDISYGYTF
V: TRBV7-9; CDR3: CASSLGEAPAGANVLTF
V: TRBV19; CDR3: CASSMSGLNTEAFF
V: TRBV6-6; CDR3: CASSSRTSSYEQYF
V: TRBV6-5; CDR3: CASSYGRVNTEAFF
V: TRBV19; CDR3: CASSIGQGGTEAFF
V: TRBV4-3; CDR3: CASSQDLIAGGEETQYF
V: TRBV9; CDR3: CASSVEAGYNYGYTF
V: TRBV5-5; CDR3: CASSPKHPQGNTEAFF
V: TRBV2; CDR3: CASKPLTGELFF
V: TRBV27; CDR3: CASSFFDRSTITDTQYF
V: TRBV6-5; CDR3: CASSIGQGEGETQYF
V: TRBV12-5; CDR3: CASGLGKGVNTEAFF
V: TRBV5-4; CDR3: CASSLGSITMNTEAFF
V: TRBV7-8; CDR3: CASSFLAGAYNEQFF
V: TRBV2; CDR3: CASKPNRGGNQPQHF
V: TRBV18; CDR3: CASSPNQGDQETQYF
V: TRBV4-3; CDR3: CASSQTFPGLTEAFF
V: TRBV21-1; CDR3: CASSKRPRGQGAGNQPQHF
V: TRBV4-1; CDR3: CASSPRDRARNGYTF
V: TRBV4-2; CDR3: CASSQVGTGLAGANVLTF
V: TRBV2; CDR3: CASSESYEQFF
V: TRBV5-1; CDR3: CASSLVQGNTGELFF
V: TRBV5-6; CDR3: CASSLVGQGFSGELFF
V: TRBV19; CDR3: CASSTYEATEAFF
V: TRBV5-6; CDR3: CASSLAWVGGGHEQYF
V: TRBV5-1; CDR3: CASTPSGSSYEQYF
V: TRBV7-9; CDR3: CASSALAGGRQETQYF
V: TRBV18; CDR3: CASSPVAGSSPRALNEQFF
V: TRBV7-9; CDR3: CASSLTSGRAGGELFF
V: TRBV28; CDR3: CASSLFGRANQPQHF
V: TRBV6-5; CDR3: CASSLRAVSNQPQHF
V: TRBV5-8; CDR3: CASSLGGVSNQPQHF
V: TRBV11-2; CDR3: CASSSRGDGNTEAFF